This T cell receptor (beta chain) comes out of a study of early T cells in non-severe SARS-CoV-2 infection. Background on the study: The authors sequenced bulk RNA from unsorted whole blood, leaving chains unpaired. General study findings and limits: Anti-spike CD8 specificities were favored by VDJdb matching, whose results missed private and CD4 specificities.

The protocol attached unique molecular identifiers to individual cDNA molecules. TCRdb re-called the 5' RACE reads with MiXCR, one entry per CDR3 protein. The sample has 50,000 to 65,000 distinct CDR3 sequences, about 9.3% seen once. This clonotype came up many times. Its antigen is not identified. CDR1 ENHRY and CDR2 SYGVKD come from the germline V gene. This CDR3 has 21 residues. V lost 0 bases and J lost 1, with 27 bases in between. The sequenced sample consisted of whole blood. The chain is built from TRBV10-3 and TRBJ1-2; no clear D gene. The receptor comes from an adult who was a healthcare worker with PCR-confirmed SARS-CoV-2 infection or an uninfected control (not recorded which). CDR3 region: CAISESTRIPFLAPHNYGYTF. DNA for the CDR3: TGTGCCATCAGTGAGTCGACTCGGATTCCGTTTCTGGCTCCCCATAACTATGGCTACACCTTC.